The rows below give T cell receptor beta chains drawn from one sample of a study of identical twins. TCRdb reprocessed the 5' RACE reads with MiXCR, giving one entry per CDR3 protein. Of 210,000 or so distinct CDR3 sequences listed, 7.5% are singletons. Separately, the same data were catalogued under a study of yellow fever vaccine responses in identical twins.

What was sequenced was memory (CD45RO+) T cells sorted from blood. These receptors all come from a woman between 18 and 30 years old in good health. CDR3s include the opening cysteine and the closing phenylalanine or tryptophan. Fields, in order: CDR3 protein, CDR3 DNA, clone size, V gene, D gene, J gene. D genes are given only for firm matches. Expanded clones get a size class; other rows say once, few or many, or leave the size out.

CDR3aa: CASSLYTGPYQPQHF
CDR3nt: TGTGCCAGCAGCTTGTACACGGGACCCTATCAGCCCCAGCATTTT
abundance: many
v_gene: TRBV7-8
d_gene: NA
j_gene: TRBJ1-5

CDR3aa: CASSLRGPSTYNEQFF
CDR3nt: TGTGCCAGCAGCCTACGGGGGCCCTCTACCTACAATGAGCAGTTCTTC
abundance: many
v_gene: TRBV7-2
d_gene: NA
j_gene: TRBJ2-1

CDR3aa: CASSLGDIPYEQYF
CDR3nt: TGTGCCAGCAGCTTAGGGGACATACCCTACGAGCAGTACTTC
abundance: few
v_gene: TRBV7-6
d_gene: NA
j_gene: TRBJ2-7

CDR3aa: CATTPSDRDNYNEQFF
CDR3nt: TGTGCCACCACACCCTCTGACAGGGATAACTACAATGAGCAGTTCTTC
abundance: many
v_gene: TRBV24-1
d_gene: TRBD1
j_gene: TRBJ2-1

CDR3aa: CASTQGRSDTQYF
CDR3nt: TGTGCCAGCACCCAGGGACGATCAGATACGCAGTATTTT
abundance: NA
v_gene: TRBV5-5
d_gene: NA
j_gene: TRBJ2-3

CDR3aa: CASSQVPDNEQFF
CDR3nt: TGTGCCAGCAGCCAAGTTCCCGACAATGAGCAGTTCTTC
abundance: many
v_gene: TRBV3-1
d_gene: NA
j_gene: TRBJ2-1

CDR3aa: CASSLASSGDQETQYF
CDR3nt: TGCGCCAGCAGCTTGGCTAGCAGCGGAGATCAAGAGACCCAGTACTTC
abundance: many
v_gene: TRBV5-1
d_gene: NA
j_gene: TRBJ2-5

CDR3aa: CASSYWTGTDTQYF
CDR3nt: TGTGCCAGCAGTTACTGGACAGGGACAGATACGCAGTATTTT
abundance: many
v_gene: TRBV6-2/TRBV6-3
d_gene: TRBD1
j_gene: TRBJ2-3

CDR3aa: CASSEQDRGSGNTIYF
CDR3nt: TGTGCCAGCAGTGAACAGGACAGGGGTAGCGGAAACACCATATATTTT
abundance: few
v_gene: TRBV2
d_gene: TRBD1
j_gene: TRBJ1-3

CDR3aa: CASSWQTGNTEAFF
CDR3nt: TGTGCCAGCAGTTGGCAGACAGGGAACACTGAAGCTTTCTTT
abundance: many
v_gene: TRBV12-3/TRBV12-4
d_gene: NA
j_gene: TRBJ1-1

CDR3aa: CASSLDLAGTVETQYF
CDR3nt: TGTGCCAGCAGTTTAGACTTAGCGGGAACGGTGGAGACCCAGTACTTC
abundance: NA
v_gene: TRBV28
d_gene: TRBD2
j_gene: TRBJ2-5

CDR3aa: CASSSGRGSNNEQFF
CDR3nt: TGTGCCAGCAGTAGTGGTCGAGGGTCTAACAATGAGCAGTTCTTC
abundance: few
v_gene: TRBV6-1
d_gene: NA
j_gene: TRBJ2-1

CDR3aa: CASSQGTSGSTDTQYF
CDR3nt: TGCGCCAGCAGCCAAGGGACTAGCGGGAGCACAGATACGCAGTATTTT
abundance: NA
v_gene: TRBV5-1
d_gene: TRBD2
j_gene: TRBJ2-3

CDR3aa: CSARVSHSSYEQYF
CDR3nt: TGCAGTGCTAGAGTTAGCCACAGCTCCTACGAGCAGTACTTC
abundance: many
v_gene: TRBV20-1
d_gene: NA
j_gene: TRBJ2-7

CDR3aa: CASSFGTLNTEAFF
CDR3nt: TGTGCCAGCAGCTTCGGGACACTGAACACTGAAGCTTTCTTT
abundance: NA
v_gene: TRBV7-2
d_gene: NA
j_gene: TRBJ1-1

CDR3aa: CATSRETGAKNIQYF
CDR3nt: TGTGCCACCAGCAGAGAGACGGGAGCCAAAAACATTCAGTACTTC
abundance: NA
v_gene: TRBV15
d_gene: NA
j_gene: TRBJ2-4

CDR3aa: CAIRGETNEKLFF
CDR3nt: TGTGCCATCAGGGGTGAGACTAATGAAAAACTGTTTTTT
abundance: many
v_gene: TRBV10-3
d_gene: NA
j_gene: TRBJ1-4

CDR3aa: CSARNRAGAKNIQYF
CDR3nt: TGCAGTGCTAGGAATCGTGCAGGAGCCAAAAACATTCAGTACTTC
abundance: few
v_gene: TRBV20-1
d_gene: NA
j_gene: TRBJ2-4

CDR3aa: CASSPGGTDTQYF
CDR3nt: TGTGCCAGCAGCCCCGGGGGCACAGATACGCAGTATTTT
abundance: many
v_gene: TRBV7-2
d_gene: NA
j_gene: TRBJ2-3

CDR3aa: CASSLVLASGRALIEETQYF
CDR3nt: TGTGCCAGCAGCTTAGTCTTGGCTAGCGGGAGGGCCTTGATAGAAGAGACCCAGTACTTC
abundance: many
v_gene: TRBV11-2
d_gene: TRBD2
j_gene: TRBJ2-5

CDR3aa: CASSLASGGSYEQYF
CDR3nt: TGTGCCAGCAGCTTAGCTAGCGGGGGCTCCTACGAGCAGTACTTC
abundance: NA
v_gene: TRBV7-6
d_gene: TRBD2
j_gene: TRBJ2-7

CDR3aa: CASRPVQRGGTDTQYF
CDR3nt: TGTGCCAGCAGGCCAGTCCAGAGAGGGGGGACAGATACGCAGTATTTT
abundance: medium-sized
v_gene: TRBV28
d_gene: NA
j_gene: TRBJ2-3

CDR3aa: CASSQTYSGRAQFYEETQYF
CDR3nt: TGCGCCAGCAGCCAAACCTATAGCGGGAGGGCCCAGTTTTATGAGGAGACCCAGTACTTC
abundance: many
v_gene: TRBV4-1
d_gene: TRBD2
j_gene: TRBJ2-5

CDR3aa: CASSYAITDTQYF
CDR3nt: TGTGCTAGCAGCTACGCTATAACAGATACGCAGTATTTT
abundance: many
v_gene: TRBV7-7
d_gene: NA
j_gene: TRBJ2-3

CDR3aa: CASSPIQGYYEQYF
CDR3nt: TGTGCCAGCTCACCAATACAGGGTTACTACGAGCAGTACTTC
abundance: NA
v_gene: TRBV18
d_gene: NA
j_gene: TRBJ2-7

CDR3aa: CASTDRSENSPLHF
CDR3nt: TGTGCCTCTACGGACCGTTCGGAGAATTCACCCCTCCACTTT
abundance: NA
v_gene: TRBV19
d_gene: NA
j_gene: TRBJ1-6

CDR3aa: CSADPWDRDSYEQYF
CDR3nt: TGCAGTGCCGACCCCTGGGACAGGGACTCCTACGAGCAGTACTTC
abundance: many
v_gene: TRBV20-1
d_gene: TRBD1
j_gene: TRBJ2-7

CDR3aa: CATSRAGAFTQYF
CDR3nt: TGTGCCACCAGCAGAGCGGGGGCCTTTACGCAGTATTTT
abundance: many
v_gene: TRBV15
d_gene: NA
j_gene: TRBJ2-3

CDR3aa: CSARGDSEDTQYF
CDR3nt: TGCAGTGCTAGGGGCGATTCTGAAGATACGCAGTATTTT
abundance: many
v_gene: TRBV20-1
d_gene: NA
j_gene: TRBJ2-3

CDR3aa: CASSLDPGQGRFYEQYF
CDR3nt: TGTGCCAGCAGCTTAGATCCCGGGCAGGGAAGGTTCTACGAGCAGTACTTC
abundance: NA
v_gene: TRBV11-2
d_gene: NA
j_gene: TRBJ2-7

CDR3aa: CASSLSENNSPLHF
CDR3nt: TGTGCCAGCAGTTTATCGGAAAATAATTCACCCCTCCACTTT
abundance: many
v_gene: TRBV27
d_gene: NA
j_gene: TRBJ1-6

CDR3aa: CASSFPGRRVDEQYF
CDR3nt: TGCGCCAGCAGCTTCCCCGGGAGGCGGGTTGACGAGCAGTACTTC
abundance: NA
v_gene: TRBV5-1
d_gene: TRBD2
j_gene: TRBJ2-7

CDR3aa: CASSVEETRGYTF
CDR3nt: TGTGCCAGCAGTGTCGAGGAAACTCGTGGCTACACCTTC
abundance: many
v_gene: TRBV6-1
d_gene: NA
j_gene: TRBJ1-2

CDR3aa: CASSLTGANNSPLHF
CDR3nt: TGTGCCAGCAGCCTGACAGGCGCGAATAATTCACCCCTCCACTTT
abundance: once
v_gene: TRBV27
d_gene: NA
j_gene: TRBJ1-6

CDR3aa: CSATLGLARSEQYF
CDR3nt: TGCAGTGCTACCTTAGGACTAGCAAGGAGCGAGCAGTACTTC
abundance: NA
v_gene: TRBV20-1
d_gene: TRBD2
j_gene: TRBJ2-7

CDR3aa: CASSTQTGYGYTF
CDR3nt: TGCGCCAGCAGCACACAGACAGGGTATGGCTACACCTTC
abundance: many
v_gene: TRBV5-1
d_gene: TRBD1
j_gene: TRBJ1-2

CDR3aa: CSARGGRTEYF
CDR3nt: TGCAGTGCTAGGGGGGGCCGAACGGAGTATTTT
abundance: few
v_gene: TRBV20-1
d_gene: NA
j_gene: TRBJ2-3

CDR3aa: CASSSGDREETQYF
CDR3nt: TGCGCCAGCAGCTCGGGGGACAGGGAAGAGACCCAGTACTTC
abundance: many
v_gene: TRBV5-1
d_gene: TRBD1
j_gene: TRBJ2-5

CDR3aa: CATSDLSGSSTDTQYF
CDR3nt: TGTGCCACCAGTGATTTGTCGGGGTCTAGCACAGATACGCAGTATTTT
abundance: many
v_gene: TRBV24-1
d_gene: NA
j_gene: TRBJ2-3

CDR3aa: CASSYLTSGEIHEQYF
CDR3nt: TGTGCCAGCAGTTACCTAACTAGCGGGGAAATTCACGAGCAGTACTTC
abundance: many
v_gene: TRBV12-3/TRBV12-4
d_gene: TRBD2
j_gene: TRBJ2-7

CDR3aa: CASSLGQGASNYGYTF
CDR3nt: TGCGCCAGCAGCTTGGGACAGGGGGCTTCTAACTATGGCTACACCTTC
abundance: many
v_gene: TRBV5-1
d_gene: TRBD1
j_gene: TRBJ1-2

CDR3aa: CASSQDSPGDSYNSPLHF
CDR3nt: TGCGCCAGCAGCCAAGATTCGCCTGGCGACTCCTATAATTCACCCCTCCACTTT
abundance: many
v_gene: TRBV4-3
d_gene: NA
j_gene: TRBJ1-6

CDR3aa: CASSFEQGNTGELFF
CDR3nt: TGCGCCAGCAGCTTCGAACAGGGGAACACCGGGGAGCTGTTTTTT
abundance: NA
v_gene: TRBV5-1
d_gene: NA
j_gene: TRBJ2-2

CDR3aa: CASRVGGSGTQYF
CDR3nt: TGTGCCAGCAGAGTAGGGGGCAGCGGGACCCAGTACTTC
abundance: few
v_gene: TRBV12-3/TRBV12-4
d_gene: TRBD1
j_gene: TRBJ2-5

CDR3aa: CATSDPRPGQDHEQYF
CDR3nt: TGTGCCACCAGTGACCCGCGGCCGGGACAGGACCACGAGCAGTACTTC
abundance: NA
v_gene: TRBV24-1
d_gene: TRBD1
j_gene: TRBJ2-7

CDR3aa: CASGTGTSGIYNEQFF
CDR3nt: TGTGCTAGTGGCACCGGGACTAGCGGCATCTACAATGAGCAGTTCTTC
abundance: NA
v_gene: TRBV12-5
d_gene: TRBD2
j_gene: TRBJ2-1

CDR3aa: CATQTSGSPTGELFF
CDR3nt: TGTGCCACCCAGACTAGCGGGAGTCCCACCGGGGAGCTGTTTTTT
abundance: once
v_gene: TRBV5-4
d_gene: TRBD2
j_gene: TRBJ2-2

CDR3aa: CASSTKRGGTDTQYF
CDR3nt: TGTGCCAGCAGTACTAAGCGGGGGGGGACAGATACGCAGTATTTT
abundance: many
v_gene: TRBV12-3/TRBV12-4
d_gene: TRBD2
j_gene: TRBJ2-3

CDR3aa: CASSRTGTRQETQYF
CDR3nt: TGTGCCAGCTCGCGCACCGGGACACGCCAAGAGACCCAGTACTTC
abundance: NA
v_gene: TRBV18
d_gene: NA
j_gene: TRBJ2-5

CDR3aa: CAISGAETYEQYF
CDR3nt: TGTGCCATCAGTGGGGCGGAGACCTACGAGCAGTACTTC
abundance: NA
v_gene: TRBV10-3
d_gene: NA
j_gene: TRBJ2-7

CDR3aa: CSARVAGVGWGEQFF
CDR3nt: TGCAGTGCTAGAGTGGCGGGAGTGGGGTGGGGTGAGCAGTTCTTC
abundance: NA
v_gene: TRBV20-1
d_gene: TRBD2
j_gene: TRBJ2-1

CDR3aa: CASSLRSAISNQPQHF
CDR3nt: TGTGCCAGCAGTTTACGGTCAGCTATAAGCAATCAGCCCCAGCATTTT
abundance: few
v_gene: TRBV12-3/TRBV12-4
d_gene: NA
j_gene: TRBJ1-5

CDR3aa: CASRRTSTDTQYF
CDR3nt: TGTGCCAGTAGAAGGACTAGCACAGATACGCAGTATTTT
abundance: NA
v_gene: TRBV19
d_gene: NA
j_gene: TRBJ2-3